Presented here are 20 T cell receptor beta chains from one specimen sequenced in a study of T cell responses to AZD1222 COVID-19 vaccine. Here immunoSEQ multiplex PCR was the method, and the copy in TCRdb shows in-frame clones only, minus some. The table has 160,000 or so clones, about 90% seen once. Specimen: peripheral blood, collected 28 days after the second AZD1222 dose. These receptors originate from an adult who received the AZD1222 COVID-19 vaccine.

A few counts support this clone. The chain uses TRBV4-1 and TRBJ2-1, with 9 bases lining up with TRBD2. This CDR3 has 13 residues. V trimming: 4 bases; J trimming: 10 bases; junction bases outside the gene matches: 5. Germline V gene sequence: CDR1 MGHRA, CDR2 YSYEKL. The CDR3 DNA follows: TGCGCCAGCAGCCCGGGACTAGCCCTCGAGCAGTTCTTC. Translated, it gives CASSPGLALEQFF.

V usage is TRBV2 and J usage is TRBJ1-4, with 8 nucleotides matching TRBD1. J lost 7 bases, V lost 8 bases, and 6 bases had no gene match. The germline gives CDR1 SNHLY, CDR2 FYNNEI. The CDR3 covers 13 residues. CDR3 amino acids: CASGTQGGEKLFF. The CDR3 coding sequence is TGTGCCAGCGGCACACAGGGGGGTGAAAAACTGTTTTTT.

This rearrangement joins TRBV11-2 to TRBJ2-5; D call uncertain. This CDR3 has 12 residues. Trimming pared 0 bases from V and 5 bases from J, leaving 4 bases between. The germline V gene has CDR1 SGHAT and CDR2 FQNNGV. The CDR3 nucleotides read TGTGCCAGCAGCTTAGATCGGGAGACCCAGTACTTC. Its translation: CASSLDRETQYF.

The rearrangement joins TRBV6-6 to TRBJ2-7; tentatively, D is TRBD1 (6 bases). Deletions cut 0 bases from V and 2 bases from J, with 14 bases between. The CDR3 spans 16 residues. CDR1 and CDR2 (germline): MNHNY, SVGAGI (reference sequence). The CDR3 nucleotides are TGTGCCAGCAGTTACTCTTATAGTGGACAGACCTACGAGCAGTACTTC. Protein product: CASSYSYSGQTYEQYF.

The gene calls are TRBV27 and TRBJ1-5, with a weak D call TRBD1 (6 bases). The CDR3 sequence is 14 residues long. Trimming cost V 6 bases and J 6 bases, with 15 bases left between them. CDR1 is MNHEY and CDR2 is SMNVEV in the germline V gene (reference sequence). The CDR3 region is CASRGTNWGQPQHF. The CDR3 nucleotides are TGTGCCAGCAGGGGGACAAACTGGGGTCAGCCCCAGCATTTT.

The chain links TRBV7-9 to TRBJ1-4; D is perhaps TRBD1 (6 bases). The germline gives CDR1 SEHNR, CDR2 FQNEAQ (reference sequence). This CDR3 has 15 residues. The V and J ends lost 5 bases and 7 bases respectively, with 17 bases between them. CDR3 residues: CASSAPGGGTEKLFF. The CDR3 region has the DNA TGTGCCAGCAGCGCCCCGGGGGGGGGCACTGAAAAACTGTTTTTT.

V gene TRBV6-1 combines with J gene TRBJ1-4; D is uncertain. The CDR3 sequence is 15 residues long. Trimming took off 1 base at V and 2 bases at J, with 8 bases between the two ends. Germline CDR1 is MNHNS and CDR2 is SASEGT. The CDR3 here is CASSEETGTNEKLFF. Here the CDR3 DNA reads TGTGCCAGCAGTGAAGAAACGGGGACTAATGAAAAACTGTTTTTT.

This chain joins TRBV19 and TRBJ1-2; D gene ambiguous. The germline V and J ends were trimmed by 2 bases and 6 bases, with 10 bases remaining between them. CDR1 is LNHDA and CDR2 is SQIVND in the germline V gene (reference sequence). This CDR3 has 13 residues. CDR3 sequence: CASSIREFHGYTF. In nucleotides, the CDR3 is TGTGCCAGTAGTATAAGAGAATTTCATGGCTACACCTTC.

The gene calls are TRBV7-7 and TRBJ2-2; 7 bases are a match to TRBD1. Germline CDR1 and CDR2: SSHAT and FNYEAQ (reference sequence). CDR3 length equals 15 residues. Trimming took 1 base from V and 4 from J; bases not matched to a gene: 3. The CDR3 is CASSLGTGATGELFF. The CDR3 bases are TGTGCCAGCAGCTTAGGGACAGGAGCCACCGGGGAGCTGTTTTTT.

This sequence joins TRBV3-1 (or the pseudogene TRBV3-2) and TRBJ1-2, with a tentative D call TRBD1 (6 bases). Germline V gene data show CDR1 as LGHDT and CDR2 as YNNKEL (reference sequence). V lost 0 bases to trimming and J lost 4 bases, with 15 bases between them. The CDR3 length is 16 residues. The CDR3 loop is CASSQDWGGQLYGYTF. In DNA, the CDR3 is TGTGCCAGCAGCCAAGATTGGGGGGGACAACTCTATGGCTACACCTTC.

The CDR3: CASSLLGAGETQYF. CDR3 in DNA: TGTGCCAGCAGTTTGTTGGGGGCTGGTGAGACCCAGTACTTC. This chain connects TRBV27 to TRBJ2-5; perhaps TRBD1 as D (6 bases). Trimming took off 3 bases at V and 5 bases at J, with 13 bases between the two ends. The CDR3 length is 14 residues. Per the germline V gene, CDR1 is MNHEY and CDR2 is SMNVEV (reference sequence).

V gene TRBV19 combines with J gene TRBJ1-1; D is uncertain. V lost 7 bases, J lost 5 bases, and 14 bases lay in between. CDR1 LNHDA and CDR2 SQIVND come from the germline V gene (reference sequence). This CDR3 has 13 residues. DNA of the CDR3: TGTGCCAGTACCCTCGGGATGGATACTGAAGCTTTCTTT. This translates into CASTLGMDTEAFF.

The chain combines TRBV10-3 with TRBJ1-5; a weak D match, TRBD1 (6 bases). Trimming took off 8 bases at V and 7 bases at J, with 12 bases between the two ends. Germline CDR1 and CDR2: ENHRY and SYGVKD. The CDR3 length is 12 residues. The CDR3, as DNA: TGTGCCATCGGGGGGGCAAGCCAGCCCCAGCATTTT. Amino acid sequence: CAIGGASQPQHF.

The rearrangement links TRBV29-1 to TRBJ1-1; a possible D gene is TRBD1 (6 bases). The CDR3 has 13 residues. Trimming took off 6 bases at V and 1 base at J, with 12 bases between the two ends. Per germline, CDR1 SQVTM and CDR2 ANQGSEA. CDR3 DNA: TGCAGCGTGGCCAGGGGATGGAACACTGAAGCTTTCTTT. Translated, it gives CSVARGWNTEAFF.

The chain uses TRBV19 and TRBJ2-7; 7 bases are a match to TRBD1. From germline, CDR1 is LNHDA and CDR2 SQIVND (reference sequence). J was trimmed by 2 bases and V by 3 bases; bases with no gene match: 7. This CDR3 region has 15 residues. The CDR3: CASSIGQGDPYEQYF. The CDR3 DNA sequence: TGTGCCAGTAGTATTGGGCAGGGGGATCCCTACGAGCAGTACTTC.

This chain uses TRBV29-1 with TRBJ2-2, with unresolved D. The CDR3 sequence is 13 residues long. V gave up 5 bases and J gave up 2 bases, with 9 bases separating them. Per the germline V gene, CDR1 is SQVTM and CDR2 is ANQGSEA. CDR3 region: CSVRLENTGELFF. In nucleotides, the CDR3 is TGCAGCGTTCGCCTCGAAAACACCGGGGAGCTGTTTTTT.

The genes are TRBV6-2 or TRBV6-3 and TRBJ1-1; D not resolved. Trimming stripped 1 base from V and 1 base from J, with 19 bases between. The CDR3 covers 18 residues. Germline CDR1 MNHEY, CDR2 SVGEGT. The DNA for the CDR3 is TGTGCCAGCAGTTACTATGGGGTTACCAGACCAAGGAACACTGAAGCTTTCTTT. Its protein product is CASSYYGVTRPRNTEAFF.

The table lists this clone with a count of one. Relative to the germline gene, one junction end is altered; a read error may explain this. The chain employs TRBV7-7 and TRBJ1-1; D not certain. In germline, CDR1 is SSHAT, CDR2 FNYEAQ (reference sequence). The CDR3 sequence is 19 residues long. CDR3 sequence reads: CASSLLSPSRTGFATEAFF. In nucleotides, the CDR3 is TGTGCTAGCAGCTTACTCAGCCCCTCACGGACTGGTTTCGCCACTGAAGCTTTCTTT.

The chain carries TRBV3-1 (or the pseudogene TRBV3-2) and TRBJ1-1; the D is unclear. The CDR3 totals 12 residues. Germline values: CDR1 LGHDT, CDR2 YNNKEL (reference sequence). Trimming cost V 3 bases and J 1 base, with 3 bases left between them. As DNA, the CDR3 is TGTGCCAGCAGCCACGGGAACACTGAAGCTTTCTTT. It yields the protein CASSHGNTEAFF.

The chain has TRBV4-1 and TRBJ1-2; the D is unclear. Germline CDR1 MGHRA, CDR2 YSYEKL. The CDR3 sequence is 14 residues long. The V end lost 0 bases, the J end lost 8 bases, and 13 bases lay between the germline ends. This chain's CDR3 is CASSQDSGPRGYTF. The CDR3, as DNA: TGCGCCAGCAGCCAAGATTCGGGCCCAAGGGGCTACACCTTC.